This T cell receptor (beta chain) was retrieved from a study of regulatory T cells in long-lasting Graves disease (dated by TCRdb to the early 2020s). Regarding the study in general: In the newly diagnosed Graves' disease group, patients had been taking antithyroid drugs for less than 3 months. The study was conducted in China and was registered as a clinical trial. Patients with persistent Graves' disease were compared with patients with newly diagnosed Graves' disease using TCR sequencing and RNA sequencing of peripheral blood. TCR sequencing covered around 13 persistent and roughly 20 newly diagnosed Graves' disease patients, around 33 samples in total.

The label giving this sample's time point can be read as: newly diagnosed GD, antithyroid drugs for less than 3 months. For both TCR sequencing and RNA sequencing, RNA was extracted from PBMCs using TRIzol. Graves' disease was diagnosed according to American Thyroid Association guidelines. Recruitment of patients was carried out at an endocrinology department in Xi'an, China. Each patient gave 9 to 10 milliliters of peripheral blood, collected in an EDTA anticoagulant tube. Ficoll Paque Plus density gradient separation was used to isolate PBMCs, and no further T cell sorting was performed. An Agilent 2100 Bioanalyzer and agarose gel were used to check RNA quality, while a NanoDrop 2000 measured RNA concentration. Paper-wide results and their limitations: Compared with newly diagnosed patients, persistent Graves' disease patients had lower TCR Shannon entropy and fewer highly expanded clones, which suggests clonal expansion. A larger number of public clonotypes was shared among persistent patients (more than 2,500) than among newly diagnosed patients (roughly 1,000). Because the primary lesion, thyroid tissue, could not be accessed, the study looked at peripheral blood alone. Sequencing and analysis were limited to the TCR beta chain. Preferential use of TRBV28, TRBJ1-2 and TRBJ2-5 was observed in persistent disease, whereas TRBV20-1 and TRBJ2-1 were favored in newly diagnosed disease. The authors acknowledged the small sample size as a limitation that may reduce accuracy.

The library relied on multiplex PCR. This sample was sequenced with an Illumina HiSeq 4000. To build TCR beta libraries, CDR3 regions were amplified by Arm-PCR using iRepertoire HTBI primers. Gel purification was performed on PCR products prior to sequencing. The study's processing was this. Across samples, some 62 TRBV and around 15 TRBJ segments were identified and used for gene usage analysis of CDR3 amino acid clonotypes. COPE and FqMerger were used to merge filtered high-quality paired reads into contigs. BLAST was used to align contigs to IMGT TRBV, TRBD and TRBJ reference genes, with CDR3 defined following IMGT. Highly expanded clones were defined as clonotypes with a frequency above 0.1%. Shannon entropy served as the measure of repertoire diversity, while the Gini coefficient captured V-J evenness. Public clonotypes were defined as clonotypes shared by more than one individual. The public reads were run again by TCRdb, first through fastp at Q25 and then through MiXCR, and only productive beta chains were kept. Each entry is one CDR3 protein sequence, shown with its most common DNA and genes. TCRdb, not the authors, supplied the V and J calls. The sample includes about 370,000 distinct CDR3 sequences, with roughly a sixth observed a single time. The ten biggest clones cover about 20% of the sample.

Measured from the cysteine to the phenylalanine, the CDR3 is 14 residues long. Only the CDR3 part of the read is kept: 42 bases, read in frame from the first base. CDR1 is given as MGHRA and CDR2 as YSYEKL, both from the germline V gene. This clonotype was found a few times. The target of this receptor is not known. One end of the junction fails to match germline, which may point to a read error. The sequence links TRBV4-1 to TRBJ2-5; the D gene is unclear. The sample here was peripheral blood mononuclear cells (PBMCs), taken at new diagnosis, from a patient treated with antithyroid drugs. This sequence was found in a female donor with Graves disease. CDR3 protein: CASSLIGDQQTQYF. Read as DNA, the sequence is TGCGCCAGCAGTTTGATCGGCGACCAACAGACCCAGTACTTC.